This TCR beta chain was captured by sequencing in a study of blood T cell repertoires in COVID-19. About the research overall: Researchers got acute and convalescent COVID-19 samples from the United States, Italy and Spain. Sources were T cells, B-cell-depleted T cells, or PBMCs; the material itself was cDNA or gDNA.

In the study's own analysis: Reference gene primer amplification gave nucleated cell count estimates. TCRdb keeps only in-frame clones here, not all; method: immunoSEQ multiplex PCR. V, J and clone size were drawn from that table, and D and trimming were deduced from the DNA. Here the sample spans 85,000 to 90,000 clones, roughly 90% being singletons. The sample holds one count of this clone. Germline V gene sequence: CDR1 SNHLY, CDR2 FYNNEI. V shed 4 bases, J shed 7 bases, and the junction held 2 bases outside the gene matches. CDR3 length equals 13 residues. Sequenced material: peripheral blood. V and J are TRBV2 and TRBJ1-5; 9 positions agree with TRBD1. The receptor was derived from a man older than 75 with active or convalescent COVID-19. The CDR3 region has the DNA TGTGCCAGCAGTGGACAGGGGGGACAGCCCCAGCATTTT. Residues: CASSGQGGQPQHF.